The sequence of this TCR beta chain was determined in a study of blood T cells in healthy people across ages. Study background: About one barcoded beta molecule per two T cells was the capture yield of template switching.

This clonotype has just a few counts. Its specificity is unknown. The authors ran a second PCR of about 7 to 12 cycles using a sample-barcoded 5' primer and a J-beta primer mix. Using its own MiXCR run on the 5' RACE reads, TCRdb lists one record per CDR3 protein. Here the sample spans roughly 800,000 distinct CDR3 sequences, roughly 60% being singletons. Trimming left V 4 bases short and J 0 bases short, with 23 bases between. The germline V gene has CDR1 SGHRS and CDR2 YFSETQ. The length of the CDR3 is 18 residues. The study's findings and limits: Bulk PBMC profiling left naive and antigen-experienced comparisons inconclusive. It was not known whether donors were CMV positive (a possible confounder of expanded clonotype changes).

This TCR derives from a man aged 25-45 years in good health. The material sequenced was blood. The chain is built from TRBV5-1 and TRBJ2-7; a possible D gene is TRBD2 (6 bases). CDR3 residues: CASSTGGRGGPSSYEQYF. CDR3 bases: TGCGCCAGCAGCACCGGGGGAAGAGGCGGGCCCAGCTCCTACGAGCAGTACTTC.